Listed below are T cell receptor beta chains from one sample, sequenced in a study of cytomegalovirus exposure and HLA in healthy donors. Using immunoSEQ multiplex PCR, the repertoire was profiled, and TCRdb retains in-frame clones only, with some absent. The data contain 170,000 or so clones, roughly 80% of them singletons. The sample was PBMCs. The source of these receptors is a boy aged 10-17 years in good health and CMV-seronegative. Each CDR3 is given with its conserved first and last residue. Each record gives: clone size, J gene, V gene, D gene, CDR3 DNA, CDR3 protein. The D gene is left open where the match is weak. Only part of the rows carry a size: once, few, many, or a class if the clone is expanded.

-,TRBJ2-7,TRBV5-1,TRBD2,TGCGCCAGCAGCTTGGCGGCTAGCGGGAATAGGAACTACGAGCAGTACTTC,CASSLAASGNRNYEQYF
once,TRBJ2-5,TRBV18,-,TGTGCCAGCTCACCGTCACGGGAAGAGACCCAGTACTTC,CASSPSREETQYF
-,TRBJ1-5,TRBV2,-,TGTGCCAGCAGTGAAAACAGGCCCTCCAATCAGCCCCAGCATTTT,CASSENRPSNQPQHF
-,TRBJ2-7,TRBV5-1,-,TGCGCCAGCAGCTTGGCCGCAGGGCGGGAGCAGTACTTC,CASSLAAGREQYF
-,TRBJ2-5,TRBV5-6,-,TGTGCCAGCAGCTTCGGAGGGGGCATGGAGACCCAGTACTTC,CASSFGGGMETQYF
-,TRBJ2-4,TRBV11-1,TRBD1,TGTGCCAGCAGCCCCAAGACAGGGGGCAAAAACATTCAGTACTTC,CASSPKTGGKNIQYF
-,TRBJ2-1,TRBV5-1,TRBD2,TGCGCCAGCAGCTTAGCAACCGGGACTAGCGGTTACAATGAGCAGTTCTTC,CASSLATGTSGYNEQFF
-,TRBJ2-7,TRBV7-3,TRBD2,TGTGCCAGCAGCTCTTCCTTCGGGGGGGAGCAGTACTTC,CASSSSFGGEQYF
-,TRBJ1-1,TRBV30,-,TGTGCCTGGAGTGTAAGAGGTTTGAGGGTTAAGAACACTGAAGCTTTCTTT,CAWSVRGLRVKNTEAFF
-,TRBJ1-4,TRBV6-1,-,TGTGCCAGTTGTTCGGGGAACACTAATGAAAAACTGTTTTTT,CASCSGNTNEKLFF
-,TRBJ2-3,TRBV7-2,-,TGTGCCAGCAGCCAGGCCCGGAACTCGGGCACAGATACGCAGTATTTT,CASSQARNSGTDTQYF
few,TRBJ1-1,TRBV29-1,-,TGCAGCGTTGTGGTAGGGGCGGCCACTGAAGCTTTCTTT,CSVVVGAATEAFF
-,TRBJ1-1,TRBV11-2,-,TGTGCCAGCAGCTTAGATCGCCCAGAGGGAGCTTTCTTT,CASSLDRPEGAFF
few,TRBJ2-3,TRBV6-1,-,TGTGCCAGCAGTGGACGGGGGAGCACAGATACGCAGTATTTT,CASSGRGSTDTQYF
few,TRBJ1-1,TRBV18,TRBD1,TGTGCCAGCTCACCACCGTCGACAGGGAGGTCTGAAGCTTTCTTT,CASSPPSTGRSEAFF
-,TRBJ1-1,TRBV12-5,TRBD1,TGTGCTAGTGGTCCCCGGACAGGGGGCTATAGGACTGAAGCTTTCTTT,CASGPRTGGYRTEAFF
-,TRBJ1-2,TRBV4-3,TRBD1,TGCGCCAGCAGCCAAGAAGGGACAGGGCTAAGGGGCTACACCTTC,CASSQEGTGLRGYTF
-,TRBJ2-7,TRBV20-1,TRBD1,TGCAGTGCTTACAGGGGCTACGAGCAGTACTTC,CSAYRGYEQYF
-,TRBJ2-3,TRBV7-8,TRBD2,TGTGCCAGCAGCTACCAAGGGACTAGCGGGGGCACAGATACGCAGTATTTT,CASSYQGTSGGTDTQYF
-,TRBJ2-7,TRBV28,TRBD2,TGTGCCAGCAGTTTAGCGGGGGGAACCTACGAGCAGTACTTC,CASSLAGGTYEQYF
-,TRBJ2-1,TRBV5-1,TRBD1,TGCGCCAGCAGCGGCCGGGACAGGGGATACAATGAGCAGTTCTTC,CASSGRDRGYNEQFF
few,TRBJ2-1,TRBV27,TRBD2,TGTGCCAGCAGTCCCCCCCCCTTGGGAGGGAGGAATGAGCAGTTCTTC,CASSPPPLGGRNEQFF
-,TRBJ1-2,TRBV5-6,TRBD1,TGTGCCAGCACCAAGACAGGGGCGGCTAACTATGGCTACACCTTC,CASTKTGAANYGYTF
-,TRBJ1-4,TRBV7-8,TRBD1,TGTGCCAGCAGCTTACTAGCGTTACAGGGGCTGTCGGAAAAACTGTTTTTT,CASSLLALQGLSEKLFF
-,TRBJ2-3,TRBV5-1,TRBD1,TGCGCCAGCGGGGGACAGGGGTTAACAGATACGCAGTATTTT,CASGGQGLTDTQYF
-,TRBJ1-1,TRBV7-3,-,TGTGCCAGCAGCTTAACGCTCGCAGGGAGGGGCGACACTGAAGCTTTCTTT,CASSLTLAGRGDTEAFF
-,TRBJ2-4,TRBV5-1,-,TGCGCCAGCAGCTTGGAAGGGGTTTCTGCCAAAAACATTCAGTACTTC,CASSLEGVSAKNIQYF
-,TRBJ2-7,TRBV5-4,-,TGTGCCAGCAGCTCAGGGGGGCCAACGAGCTCCTACGAGCAGTACTTC,CASSSGGPTSSYEQYF
-,TRBJ1-1,TRBV9,TRBD1,TGTGCCAGCAGCGAAACGGGACAGGGGTTGGATGAAGCTTTCTTT,CASSETGQGLDEAFF
-,TRBJ2-1,TRBV9,-,TGTGCCAGCAGCGTAGGGCAGGGTCGTAAGGGCAATGAGCAGTTCTTC,CASSVGQGRKGNEQFF
-,TRBJ1-1,TRBV19,TRBD1,TGTGCCAGTAGTACCGGACAGGGGAGGACTGAAGCTTTCTTT,CASSTGQGRTEAFF
-,TRBJ1-1,TRBV7-8,TRBD1,TGTGCCAGCAGCGTGAGACAGGGAGATTTGAACACTGAAGCTTTCTTT,CASSVRQGDLNTEAFF
few,TRBJ2-1,TRBV7-3,-,TGTGCCAGCAGCTTCGACACCTACAATGAGCAGTTCTTC,CASSFDTYNEQFF
-,TRBJ2-7,TRBV19,TRBD1,TGTGCCAGTAGTGACTGGACAGGGAGTGGCGGCGAGCAGTACTTC,CASSDWTGSGGEQYF
-,TRBJ2-1,TRBV4-3,-,TGCGCCAGCAGCCTTAACTATGGTAGCTACAATGAGCAGTTCTTC,CASSLNYGSYNEQFF
-,TRBJ2-7,TRBV29-1,-,TGCAGCGCCGTACAGTCCTACGAGCAGTACTTC,CSAVQSYEQYF
-,TRBJ2-7,TRBV6-6,-,TGTGCTAGCAGCCACAGGAGTGACGAGCAGTACTTC,CASSHRSDEQYF
few,TRBJ2-3,TRBV6-4,TRBD1,TGTGCCAGCAGTACAGGGGGCAGCACAGATACGCAGTATTTT,CASSTGGSTDTQYF
-,TRBJ2-7,TRBV2,-,TGTGCCAGCAGTGAGGGACACGCAGACCTTTACGAGCAGTACTTC,CASSEGHADLYEQYF
-,TRBJ2-2,TRBV4-2,TRBD2,TGTGCCAGCAGCCAAGGGACTAGCGGCAACACCGGGGAGCTGTTTTTT,CASSQGTSGNTGELFF
-,TRBJ2-3,TRBV6-1,TRBD2,TGTGCCAGCAGTGAAGTAACTAGCGGGAGTAAAGGACCAGATACGCAGTATTTT,CASSEVTSGSKGPDTQYF
few,TRBJ1-1,TRBV4-3,-,TGCGCCAGCACCGATCACGGGGCTGAAGCTTTCTTT,CASTDHGAEAFF
-,TRBJ1-2,TRBV5-5,-,TGTGCCAGCATGAACAGGGCCGGTATGGATGGCTACACCTTC,CASMNRAGMDGYTF
-,TRBJ2-3,TRBV11-3,-,TGTGCCAGCAGCTTAGGGGGGGTCACAGATACGCAGTATTTT,CASSLGGVTDTQYF
few,TRBJ2-2,TRBV4-3,TRBD1,TGCGCCAGCAGCCAAGAGGACAGGGACGGGGAGCTGTTTTTT,CASSQEDRDGELFF
-,TRBJ2-1,TRBV19,TRBD2,TGTGCCAGTAGTATACTAGCGGGAGGTCTGGATGAGCAGTTCTTC,CASSILAGGLDEQFF